Listed below are T cell receptor beta chains from one sample, sequenced in a study of OX40 agonist ivuxolimab in advanced cancers. The method was immunoSEQ multiplex PCR; TCRdb's version includes in-frame clones alone and lacks a portion of them. The table shows some 84,000 clones, with about 90% occurring only once. This material consisted of CD4+ or CD8+ T cells sorted from blood, taken in a trial of the OX40 agonist ivuxolimab. These receptors came from an adult with an advanced solid tumor such as melanoma, head and neck, liver or kidney cancer. CDR3s include the opening cysteine and the closing phenylalanine or tryptophan. D genes are given only for firm matches. The size entry is marked missing in some rows and otherwise reads once, few, many or a size class.

j_call d_call clone_size v_call cdr3_nt cdr3_aa
TRBJ1-2 TRBD1 - TRBV10-2 TGCGCCAGCAGTGAGACAGGGGTATACTATGGCTACACCTTC CASSETGVYYGYTF
TRBJ2-7 TRBD2 once TRBV6-5 TGTGCCAGCAGTTACGGGGGGGAGGCCTACGAGCAGTACTTC CASSYGGEAYEQYF
TRBJ2-4 - - TRBV13 TGTGCCAGCAGCTTAAGTTTGATGATAGCCAAAAACATTCAGTACTTC CASSLSLMIAKNIQYF
TRBJ1-2 TRBD1 - TRBV29-1 TGCAGCGGCATAGACTCCCAGGGGGCTAACTATGGCTACACCTTC CSGIDSQGANYGYTF
TRBJ1-4 TRBD1 once TRBV7-8 TGTGCCAGCGGACCCGGGACAGGGGGTTTAACTAATGAAAAACTGTTTTTT CASGPGTGGLTNEKLFF
TRBJ2-7 - once TRBV15 TGTGCCACCAGCAGAGACGGGGGAATCGTCGACGAGCAGTACTTC CATSRDGGIVDEQYF
TRBJ2-7 - - TRBV6-6 TGTGCCAGCAGTTACCCGAACGGGGCAATCTCCTACGAGCAGTACTTC CASSYPNGAISYEQYF
TRBJ2-3 TRBD1 - TRBV27 TGTGCCAGCAGTTTGGGCCTAGGGACAGGGGGAGATACGCAGTATTTT CASSLGLGTGGDTQYF
TRBJ2-3 - - TRBV6-5 TGTGCCAGCAGCCTGGGACGACCAGATACGCAGTATTTT CASSLGRPDTQYF
TRBJ2-7 - - TRBV6-5 TGTGCCAGCAGTTACTCGAGGGCAGACTACGAGCAGTACTTC CASSYSRADYEQYF
TRBJ2-1 TRBD1 - TRBV4-3 TGCGCCAGCAGCCAAGATCGCACAGGGGGCCGAAATGAGCAGTTCTTC CASSQDRTGGRNEQFF
TRBJ1-1 TRBD1 - TRBV30 TGTGCCTGGAGTGTAGACAGGGAGTGGGAAGCTTTCTTT CAWSVDREWEAFF
TRBJ2-7 TRBD2 - TRBV6-1 TGTGCCAGCAGTGAAGGGACTAGCGGGCTCTACGAGCAGTACTTC CASSEGTSGLYEQYF
TRBJ2-7 - - TRBV5-1 TGCGCCAGCAGCTTGGCGGCTGCCTACGAGCAGTACTTC CASSLAAAYEQYF
TRBJ1-1 - - TRBV9 TGTGCCAGCAGCGCCCCCCCCTCTCAGGGGCCTGAAGCTTTCTTT CASSAPPSQGPEAFF
TRBJ1-5 - - TRBV27 TGTGCCAGCAGTTTATTGGAGAATCAGCCCCAGCATTTT CASSLLENQPQHF
TRBJ2-7 - - TRBV4-1 TGCGCCAGCAGCCCCATCCCCGGGGGCCCGTTCGAGCAGTACTTC CASSPIPGGPFEQYF
TRBJ2-7 - - TRBV4-1 TGCGCCAGCAGCCAGGGCGGAGGGGGGTACGAGCAGTACTTC CASSQGGGGYEQYF
TRBJ1-1 - - TRBV2 TGTGCCAGCAGTGAGGAGTCCGGGTACACTGAAGCTTTCTTT CASSEESGYTEAFF
TRBJ2-7 - - TRBV7-2 TGTGCCAGCAGCTTCGGCGGGGAATCCTACGAGCAGTACTTC CASSFGGESYEQYF
TRBJ1-4 - - TRBV5-8 TGTGCCAGTACCCCCCGGACGGTAACTAATGAAAAACTGTTTTTT CASTPRTVTNEKLFF
TRBJ2-7 - - TRBV6-6 TGTGCCAGCAGTTACGCCGGGACGGCTTCCTACGAGCAGTACTTC CASSYAGTASYEQYF
TRBJ2-7 TRBD2 - TRBV7-6 TGTGCCAGCAGCCCCAGTTCGGGGGGATCTACCTCCTACGAGCAGTACTTC CASSPSSGGSTSYEQYF
TRBJ1-2 - - TRBV27 TGTGCCAGCAGTCATCAGACAGCCCCAACTAACTATGGCTACACCTTC CASSHQTAPTNYGYTF
TRBJ1-6 TRBD1 once TRBV9 TGTGCCACCGGACAGGGATGGAATTCACCCCTCCACTTT CATGQGWNSPLHF
TRBJ2-5 - - TRBV25-1 TGTGCCAGCAGTGTCGGTAACTTTCCGGGGGAAGAGACCCAGTACTTC CASSVGNFPGEETQYF
TRBJ1-4 - - TRBV6-5 TGTGCCAGCAGCTCATTTGCCGAGGATAATGAAAAACTGTTTTTT CASSSFAEDNEKLFF
TRBJ2-7 - - TRBV9 TGTGCCAGCAGCGTTGACAGCTCCTACGAGCAGTACTTC CASSVDSSYEQYF
TRBJ2-7 TRBD1 - TRBV7-7 TGTGCCAGCAGCGCGACAGGGTTGGACGAGCAGTACTTC CASSATGLDEQYF
TRBJ2-7 - - TRBV4-3 TGCGCCAGCAGCCAAGATAGGGACGGGTCCTACGAGCAGTACTTC CASSQDRDGSYEQYF
TRBJ2-7 - - TRBV23-1 TGCGCCAGCTTCAGGGCCGCCTACGAGCAGTACTTC CASFRAAYEQYF
TRBJ2-7 TRBD1 - TRBV7-9 TGTGCGACCATCCGTCCAGGGACAGCTACCTACGAGCAGTACTTC CATIRPGTATYEQYF
TRBJ2-7 - - TRBV27 TGTGCCAGCAGTTTCGGGGCTTCCTACGAGCAGTACTTC CASSFGASYEQYF
TRBJ2-7 - - TRBV19 TGTGCCAGTAGTAATTTCCAGGGAAACGAGCAGTACTTC CASSNFQGNEQYF
TRBJ2-7 TRBD1 - TRBV29-1 TGCAGCGTTGGGCCACCGGGACAGAAAGGCGGGTACGAGCAGTACTTC CSVGPPGQKGGYEQYF
TRBJ1-1 TRBD1 few TRBV7-3 TGTGCCAGCAGCTCGGGACAGGGGGGAGACTTGAACACTGAAGCTTTCTTT CASSSGQGGDLNTEAFF
TRBJ2-7 TRBD1 - TRBV6-1 TGTGCCAGCAATGTCCGGGACAGGACCTACGAGCAGTACTTC CASNVRDRTYEQYF
TRBJ1-1 - - TRBV29-1 TGCAGCGCCACGAACACTGAAGCTTTCTTT CSATNTEAFF